This T cell receptor (beta chain) was identified in a study of early T cells in non-severe SARS-CoV-2 infection. On the study more broadly: The sequenced material was bulk RNA from unsorted whole blood, and its chains were unpaired.

Germline V gene lookup returns CDR1 SGHTA and CDR2 FQGNSA. The CDR3 loop spans 15 amino acids. V lost 0 bases, J lost 4 bases, and 12 bases lay in between. Study-wide results and caveats: CD4 and private specificities were missed by VDJdb matching, which favored anti-spike CD8 responses.

The library protocol tagged individual cDNA molecules with unique molecular identifiers. TCRdb redid the calling of the 5' RACE reads with MiXCR, one entry per CDR3 protein. The sample carries 83,000 or so distinct CDR3 sequences, about 10% recorded once. Notes on this clonotype: What it recognizes is unknown.

This TCR was sampled from an adult who was a healthcare worker with PCR-confirmed SARS-CoV-2 infection or an uninfected control (not recorded which). V and J are TRBV7-2 and TRBJ1-2; a weak D match, TRBD1 (5 bases). The source was whole blood, collected at baseline. CDR3 coding DNA: TGTGCCAGCAGCTTAGCCGGGGACGGCCTCTATGGCTACACCTTC. It codes for CASSLAGDGLYGYTF.